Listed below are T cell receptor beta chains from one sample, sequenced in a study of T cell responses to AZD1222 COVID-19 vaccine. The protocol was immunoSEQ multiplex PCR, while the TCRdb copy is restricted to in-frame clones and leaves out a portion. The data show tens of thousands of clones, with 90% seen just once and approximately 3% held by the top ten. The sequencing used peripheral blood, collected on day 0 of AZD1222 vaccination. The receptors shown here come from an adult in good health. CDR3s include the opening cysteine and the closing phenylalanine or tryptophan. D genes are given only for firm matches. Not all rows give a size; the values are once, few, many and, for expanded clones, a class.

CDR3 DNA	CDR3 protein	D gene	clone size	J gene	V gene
TGTGCCAGGGATCACAGAACCCCTCGGCCCCAGCATTTT	CARDHRTPRPQHF	.	.	TRBJ1-5	TRBV6-9
TGTGCCAGCAGGCGTTCAGCGTACGAGCAGTACTTC	CASRRSAYEQYF	.	.	TRBJ2-7	TRBV2
TGCGCCAGCAGCAGCCCGGGACAAATCGGAGCTTTCTTT	CASSSPGQIGAFF	.	.	TRBJ1-1	TRBV5-1
TGCAGTGCTAGTCTTCAGGGGCCAAATCAGCCCCAGCATTTT	CSASLQGPNQPQHF	.	.	TRBJ1-5	TRBV20-1
TGTGCAAGTCGCTTCCTACGACGTCAAGGGTATAGCAATCAGCCCCAGCATTTT	CASRFLRRQGYSNQPQHF	.	.	TRBJ1-5	TRBV12-2
TGTGCCAGCAGCCCTGGACGACGCGGGTTCTTC	CASSPGRRGFF	.	.	TRBJ2-1	TRBV3-1/TRBV3-2
TGTGCCATCCGCGGGGGGGGAGCCCAGCATTTT	CAIRGGGAQHF	.	few	TRBJ1-5	TRBV10-3
TGTGCCAGCAGTTTTAGCGGGACCCCCTACGAGCAGTACTTC	CASSFSGTPYEQYF	TRBD2	.	TRBJ2-7	TRBV6-2/TRBV6-3
TGTGCCAGCAGTGAAGTGGTACTAGCGGGTGATTTCTCCTACAATGAGCAGTTCTTC	CASSEVVLAGDFSYNEQFF	TRBD2	.	TRBJ2-1	TRBV6-1
TGTGCCAGCAGCTTTGGACAGGTATATGGCTACACCTTC	CASSFGQVYGYTF	TRBD1	few	TRBJ1-2	TRBV6-5
TGTGCCAGCAGTTCAGTTTGGAGGACAGGGAGACAGTACTTC	CASSSVWRTGRQYF	TRBD1	.	TRBJ2-7	TRBV28
TGTGCCAGCAGCGTCAGGGGGCTGGACTATGGCTACACCTTC	CASSVRGLDYGYTF	TRBD1	.	TRBJ1-2	TRBV5-8
TGTGCCAGCCGAAAAGCCGGCGGCAATGAGCAGTTCTTC	CASRKAGGNEQFF	.	.	TRBJ2-1	TRBV6-5
TGTGCCAGCAGTTTATGGGCAGGGGATCAGCCCCAGCATTTT	CASSLWAGDQPQHF	.	.	TRBJ1-5	TRBV27
TGTGCCAGCAGCTTAGTAGCGGGGGGACCAGATACGCAGTATTTT	CASSLVAGGPDTQYF	TRBD2	.	TRBJ2-3	TRBV7-9
TGTGCCAGAAGACTTGGAGGGGAGGATTACCTCAACACTGAAGCTTTCTTT	CARRLGGEDYLNTEAFF	.	.	TRBJ1-1	TRBV5-3
TGTGCCAGCAGCCAACTAGGGCGCGAGCAGTACTTC	CASSQLGREQYF	.	once	TRBJ2-7	TRBV3-1/TRBV3-2
TGTGCCAGCAGCTCCCGGCGGCAGTCCCATGAGCAGTTCTTC	CASSSRRQSHEQFF	.	.	TRBJ2-1	TRBV5-8
TGTGCCAGCAGGCAGACTAGCGGGACGTACCAAGAGACCCAGTACTTC	CASRQTSGTYQETQYF	TRBD2	.	TRBJ2-5	TRBV6-6
TGCGCCAGCAGCCAACGGGGAAATGGCGGTGAAAAACTGTTTTTT	CASSQRGNGGEKLFF	.	.	TRBJ1-4	TRBV5-1
TGTGCCAGCAGTGAAATGGGGCCCGGGACAATGAAGAGCTACACCTTC	CASSEMGPGTMKSYTF	.	.	TRBJ1-2	TRBV6-1
TGTGCCAGTAGTATAGACAGCTACGCAGAGACCCAGTACTTC	CASSIDSYAETQYF	.	.	TRBJ2-5	TRBV19
TGTGCCAGCAGCTCCACGGACAGGGCATCCTACAATGAGCAGTTCTTC	CASSSTDRASYNEQFF	TRBD1	.	TRBJ2-1	TRBV11-3
TGTGCCAGCAGCTTACGAGGCCCGCTGTTTTTT	CASSLRGPLFF	.	.	TRBJ1-4	TRBV7-6
TGTGCCAGCAGTGAAGCGGGCTCTGGGGCCAACGTCCTGACTTTC	CASSEAGSGANVLTF	.	.	TRBJ2-6	TRBV25-1
TGTGCCAGCAGTTTAGCCTACGAAGCTTTCTTT	CASSLAYEAFF	.	few	TRBJ1-1	TRBV12-3/TRBV12-4
TGTGCCAGCAGGAGGGACAGGGATCGGGGCACTGAAGCTTTCTTT	CASRRDRDRGTEAFF	TRBD1	.	TRBJ1-1	TRBV2
TGTGCCAGCAGCGGGGGAGTAGCGGGGGGTTTCCACGAGCAGTACTTC	CASSGGVAGGFHEQYF	TRBD2	.	TRBJ2-7	TRBV5-4
TGTGCCAGCAGTAATGGACAGGACACTGAAGCTTTCTTT	CASSNGQDTEAFF	TRBD1	.	TRBJ1-1	TRBV6-6
TGTGCCAGCAGTTCCATTGAAAAACTGTTTTTT	CASSSIEKLFF	.	.	TRBJ1-4	TRBV12-3/TRBV12-4
TGTGCCAGCAGTTCACGACAGGGCGAGACCCAGTACTTC	CASSSRQGETQYF	TRBD1	.	TRBJ2-5	TRBV13
TGTGCCAGCAGCTTCCGGGCCGGACAGGGAAAGTTCTTC	CASSFRAGQGKFF	TRBD1	.	TRBJ2-1	TRBV11-1
TGTGCCAGCAGCTGGTCGGCAGGAGGAGTCTCTGGAAACACCATATATTTT	CASSWSAGGVSGNTIYF	.	.	TRBJ1-3	TRBV11-2
TGTGCCAGCAGTTACGGGACAGGGGGTCGGAACACTGAAGCTTTCTTT	CASSYGTGGRNTEAFF	TRBD1	.	TRBJ1-1	TRBV6-6
TGTGCCAGCAGCTTGGCCAGGGGTTACAATGAGCAGTTCTTC	CASSLARGYNEQFF	.	.	TRBJ2-1	TRBV5-6
TGTGCCAGCTCACCCGTCAAACAGGGGAACTATGGCTACACCTTC	CASSPVKQGNYGYTF	TRBD1	.	TRBJ1-2	TRBV18
TGTGCCAGCAGCCCAGGGGGACAGGGACGCGAGCAGTACTTC	CASSPGGQGREQYF	TRBD1	.	TRBJ2-7	TRBV7-9
TGCGCCAGCAGCCAAGAGGAGGCTTGGGAGACCCAGTACTTC	CASSQEEAWETQYF	.	.	TRBJ2-5	TRBV4-1
TGTGCCAGCAGTCAGACTTACAGGAGTAAGGGCTACACCTTC	CASSQTYRSKGYTF	.	.	TRBJ1-2	TRBV2
TGTGCCACCAGCAGAGATCTGGCGGGTGGGCCTTACAATGAGCAGTTCTTC	CATSRDLAGGPYNEQFF	.	.	TRBJ2-1	TRBV15
TGTGCCAGCAGTTACGCGCGGGGACAGTCGGTCACTGAAGCTTTCTTT	CASSYARGQSVTEAFF	TRBD1	.	TRBJ1-1	TRBV6-6
TGTGCCAGCAGCCAAGACCCCCGTCAGCCCCAGCATTTT	CASSQDPRQPQHF	.	.	TRBJ1-5	TRBV3-1/TRBV3-2
TGTGCCAGTACCAATTGGGGGGGGCCCACCGGGGAGCTGTTTTTT	CASTNWGGPTGELFF	.	.	TRBJ2-2	TRBV19
TGTGCCAGCTCACCGACCGGGGACTCCGCGTTCATGAACACTGAAGCTTTCTTT	CASSPTGDSAFMNTEAFF	.	once	TRBJ1-1	TRBV18
TGTGCCAGCAGTGACAAGGTGGAGGGCGGACAGGGGGTCTACAATGAGCAGTTCTTC	CASSDKVEGGQGVYNEQFF	TRBD1	.	TRBJ2-1	TRBV2
TGCAGTGTCCGGCGGGGGGATGGCTACACCTTC	CSVRRGDGYTF	.	.	TRBJ1-2	TRBV20-1
TGTGCCAGCAGTGAAAGGGAGGGGGGGTACGAGCAGTACTTC	CASSEREGGYEQYF	.	.	TRBJ2-7	TRBV6-1
TGTGCCACCCGGGTGGGGGGGGGCTCCTACGAGCAGTACTTC	CATRVGGGSYEQYF	TRBD2	.	TRBJ2-7	TRBV5-5
TGTGCCAGCAGGCCTGACAGGGCCCCCATGAACACTGAAGCTTTCTTT	CASRPDRAPMNTEAFF	TRBD1	.	TRBJ1-1	TRBV6-2/TRBV6-3
TGTGCCAGCAGCGGTACGTATCGGGGGAACACTGAAGCTTTCTTT	CASSGTYRGNTEAFF	.	.	TRBJ1-1	TRBV11-2
TGTGCCAGCAGCCCTGGGGGTCAGGGTAATGAAAAACTGTTTTTT	CASSPGGQGNEKLFF	.	once	TRBJ1-4	TRBV7-9
TGTGCCAGCAGTTCCGGGGAGGGTTGGAATCAGCCCCAGCATTTT	CASSSGEGWNQPQHF	.	.	TRBJ1-5	TRBV6-5
TGTGCCAGCAGCTTAGCGAGCGGGGGTGACAATGAGCAGTTCTTC	CASSLASGGDNEQFF	TRBD2	.	TRBJ2-1	TRBV7-9
TGTGCCAGCAGTTTGCAGACAGGTAGTTCACCCCTCCACTTT	CASSLQTGSSPLHF	.	few	TRBJ1-6	TRBV28
TGTGCCAGCAGCTCAACTAGCGAGGGGTATCACGAGCAGTACTTC	CASSSTSEGYHEQYF	TRBD2	.	TRBJ2-7	TRBV7-9
TGCAGTGCGGGGCGATATGGCTACACCTTC	CSAGRYGYTF	.	.	TRBJ1-2	TRBV20-1
TGTGCCAGCAGTTTTGACCGGAGAGGGTACGAGCAGTACTTC	CASSFDRRGYEQYF	.	once	TRBJ2-7	TRBV28
TGTGCCAGCAGTTCTACGACGGGTGGAAACACCATATATTTT	CASSSTTGGNTIYF	.	.	TRBJ1-3	TRBV6-6
TGTGCCAGCAGCTTGCCGCTAGCGGGGGCAAGGAATACGCAGTATTTT	CASSLPLAGARNTQYF	TRBD2	.	TRBJ2-3	TRBV5-4